Below are 17 T cell receptor beta chains sequenced from a single sample in a study of cytomegalovirus exposure and HLA in healthy donors. Amplification used 60 Vbeta primers and 13 Jbeta primers. TCRdb keeps only in-frame clones here, not all; method: immunoSEQ multiplex PCR. In the table there are some 77,000 clones, approximately 80% of which are singletons. The sample comprised PBMCs. These receptors all come from a woman in her forties or fifties in good health and CMV-seropositive.

This clone was seen once. The rearrangement uses TRBV29-1 and TRBJ1-4, with 10 nucleotides matching TRBD1. This CDR3 contains 13 residues. The germline gives CDR1 SQVTM, CDR2 ANQGSEA. V was clipped by 7 bases and J by 4 bases; unmatched bases: 3. The CDR3 coding sequence is TGCAGCGCTGGGACAGGGGTTAATGAAAAACTGTTTTTT. Protein: CSAGTGVNEKLFF.

The gene calls are TRBV6-6 and TRBJ1-2; unclear D gene. This CDR3 has 11 residues. V dropped 6 bases and J dropped 6 bases, with 8 bases sitting between them. Germline V gene lookup returns CDR1 MNHNY and CDR2 SVGAGI (reference sequence). CDR3 DNA sequence: TGTGCCAGCAGGAGAGTGGATGGCTACACCTTC. Its translation is CASRRVDGYTF.

V and J are TRBV2 and TRBJ1-6; D is possibly TRBD1 (5 bases). V lost 5 bases to trimming and J lost 6 bases, with 11 bases between them. The CDR3 totals 14 residues. In germline, CDR1 is SNHLY, CDR2 FYNNEI. CDR3 nucleotide sequence: TGTGCCAGCAGTCGACAGATCCCTAATTCACCCCTCCACTTT. It translates to CASSRQIPNSPLHF.

By proportion, this clone is medium-sized. The rearrangement uses TRBV15 and TRBJ2-1; D perhaps matches TRBD2 (6 bases). Germline V lookup: CDR1 LNHNV, CDR2 YYDKDF (reference sequence). Trimming shortened V by 1 base and J by 1 base, and 14 bases separated the two germline ends. This CDR3 spans 17 amino acids. DNA of the CDR3: TGTGCCACCAGCAGAGCCTACCGGGAGATGTCCTACAATGAGCAGTTCTTC. As protein: CATSRAYREMSYNEQFF.

This chain joins TRBV12-5 and TRBJ2-3, with 7 bases matching TRBD2. The CDR3 extends over 18 amino acids. Looked up from germline, CDR1 is LGHNT and CDR2 is FRNRAP. V lost 4 bases and J lost 2; bases outside the gene matches: 15. The CDR3 DNA follows: TGTGCTAGTGGTTCTGGGGGAGGGAGAGGGAGACACACAGATACGCAGTATTTT. Translated, it gives CASGSGGGRGRHTDTQYF.

The gene calls are TRBV11-2 and TRBJ2-1, with 14 bases identical to TRBD2. The germline V gene encodes CDR1 SGHAT and CDR2 FQNNGV. This CDR3 region has 16 residues. V shed 1 base and J 16 bases; nucleotides not matched to a gene: 12. Here the CDR3 reads CASSLVGGTSGRREFF. Written as DNA, the CDR3 is TGTGCCAGCAGCTTAGTCGGAGGGACTAGCGGGAGACGAGAATTCTTC.

The J gene is TRBJ2-1, the V gene TRBV6-1; the D is unclear. The V gene's germline CDR1 is MNHNS and CDR2 SASEGT. V was pared by 3 bases and J by 10 bases, with 7 bases between. The CDR3 contains 11 residues. The CDR3, as DNA: TGTGCCAGCAGTGAGAGCAGGGAGCAGTTCTTC. It specifies CASSESREQFF.

This rearrangement joins TRBV6-1 to TRBJ2-1; D is unresolved. V was cut by 6 bases and J by 8 bases, with 8 bases left in between. The CDR3 runs 11 residues. Germline values: CDR1 MNHNS, CDR2 SASEGT. The CDR3: CASRILDEQFF. The CDR3 DNA reads as TGTGCCAGCAGGATACTCGATGAGCAGTTCTTC.

V usage is TRBV19 and J usage is TRBJ1-4; perhaps TRBD1 as D (6 bases). This CDR3 is 14 amino acids long. The V end was cut by 6 bases, the J end by 4 bases, with 12 bases between. Germline V gene lookup returns CDR1 LNHDA and CDR2 SQIVND (reference sequence). CDR3 in DNA: TGTGCCAGTAGACCGGGACACCTTAATGAAAAACTGTTTTTT. Amino acid sequence: CASRPGHLNEKLFF.

The chain is built from TRBV11-2 and TRBJ1-6; a weak D match, TRBD1 (5 bases). The CDR3 runs to 16 residues. V lost 2 bases and J 5 bases, leaving 13 bases between the germline ends. CDR1 is SGHAT and CDR2 is FQNNGV in the germline V gene. CDR3 coding DNA: TGTGCCAGCAGCTTACGGCAGGGAATGAATAATTCACCCCTCCACTTT. Translation: CASSLRQGMNNSPLHF. The whole variable domain, filled in from reference TRBV11-2 and TRBJ1-6, reads EAGVAQSPRYKIIEKRQSVAFWCNPISGHATLYWYQQILGQGPKLLIQFQNNGVVDDSQLPKDRFSAERLKGVDSTLKIQPAKLEDSAVYLCASSLRQGMNNSPLHFGNGTRLTVT.

CDR3 sequence: CASSPTQGGYEQYF. CDR3 sequence (DNA): TGTGCCAGCTCACCCACGCAGGGAGGGTACGAGCAGTACTTC. The chain has TRBV18 and TRBJ2-7, with TRBD2 matching over 7 bases. V shed 3 bases and J 4 bases; nucleotides not matched to a gene: 6. This CDR3 contains 14 residues. Germline V CDR1 and CDR2: KGHSH, LQKENI. Filled out from reference TRBV18 and TRBJ2-7, the complete variable domain reads NAGVMQNPRHLVRRRGQEARLRCSPMKGHSHVYWYRQLPEEGLKFMVYLQKENIIDESGMPKERFSAEFPKEGPSILRIQQVVRGDSAAYFCASSPTQGGYEQYFGPGTRLTVT.

This clone was detected only once. This chain connects TRBV5-1 to TRBJ2-2, with 9 bases fitting TRBD2. The CDR3 consists of 15 residues. Losses at the gene ends were 8 bases for V and 6 bases for J; bases not matched to a gene: 11. Germline CDR1 reads SGHRS; CDR2 reads YFSETQ. The CDR3 DNA reads TGCGCCAGTTCAGGCGGGAGGGCCGGGGCCGGGGAGCTGTTTTTT. This gives the protein CASSGGRAGAGELFF. Variable domain in full (rest from reference TRBV5-1 and TRBJ2-2): KAGVTQTPRYLIKTRGQQVTLSCSPISGHRSVSWYQQTPGQGLQFLFEYFSETQRNKGNFPGRFSGRQFSNSRSEMNVSTLELGDSALYLCASSGGRAGAGELFFGEGSRLTVL.

This sequence joins TRBV29-1 and TRBJ2-5; the D gene is possibly TRBD1 (6 bases). V lost 6 bases and J lost 5, with 13 bases in between. Germline V gives CDR1 SQVTM, CDR2 ANQGSEA. The CDR3 totals 12 residues. The CDR3 sequence is CSVIQGGETQYF. As DNA, the CDR3 is TGCAGCGTCATACAGGGCGGGGAGACCCAGTACTTC.

This clone turned up a few times. The V gene is TRBV9, the J gene TRBJ1-2, with D tentatively TRBD1 (5 bases). The CDR3 is made up of 14 amino acids. Germline CDR1 reads SGDLS; CDR2 reads YYNGEE. V lost 3 bases and J lost 8, with 17 bases in between. The CDR3 DNA reads TGTGCCAGCAGCGAGGGGTCCTTAGTAGGGGGCTACACCTTC. Translation: CASSEGSLVGGYTF. Looking up the rest from reference TRBV9 and TRBJ1-2 gives the full variable domain: DSGVTQTPKHLITATGQRVTLRCSPRSGDLSVYWYQQSLDQGLQFLIQYYNGEERAKGNILERFSAQQFPDLHSELNLSSLELGDSALYFCASSEGSLVGGYTFGSGTRLTVV.

The chain has TRBV5-6 and TRBJ2-7; maybe TRBD2 (6 bases). The CDR3 covers 13 residues. Trimming took off 3 bases at V and 3 bases at J, with 10 bases between the two ends. CDR1 is SGHDT and CDR2 is YYEEEE in the germline V gene. CDR3 amino acids: CASSSGLRYEQYV. The CDR3 DNA is TGTGCCAGCAGCTCGGGACTCCGCTACGAGCAGTACGTC.

This chain uses TRBV10-1 with TRBJ2-1, with D perhaps matching TRBD1 (6 bases). V gave up 7 bases and J gave up 2 bases, with 18 bases separating them. The CDR3 length is 16 residues. Germline V gives CDR1 WNHNN, CDR2 SYGVQD (reference sequence). The CDR3 region has the DNA TGCGCCAGCACCGAAAGTGTGGGGGCCGCCTACAATGAGCAGTTCTTC. This codes for CASTESVGAAYNEQFF.

The chain carries TRBV5-4 and TRBJ1-2, with 10 bases aligning to TRBD1. CDR3 length equals 14 residues. Germline values: CDR1 SGHNT, CDR2 YYREEE (reference sequence). J lost 8 bases, V lost 1 base, and 5 bases had no gene match. CDR3 bases: TGTGCCAGCAGCTTGCCGGGACAGGGGCACGGCTACACCTTC. Translating gives CASSLPGQGHGYTF.